This entry describes one T cell receptor beta chain. Blood CD8+ and CD4+ T cells underwent high-throughput TCR beta sequencing. This sample was included in a study of CD8 T cells in Susac syndrome. Deletions cut 8 bases from V and 4 bases from J, with 3 bases between. The CDR3 is made up of 10 amino acids. Germline CDR1 MNHEY, CDR2 SVGAGI. Random-hexamer reverse transcription was applied to roughly 0.45 to 1 ug RNA. By means of immunoSEQ multiplex PCR, TCR beta CDR3 spanning 54 Vbeta and 13 Jbeta underwent amplification. TCRdb re-analysed the immunoSEQ multiplex PCR reads in MiXCR, keeping a single row per CDR3 protein. The table lists about 84,000 distinct CDR3 sequences, approximately 95% of them singletons, with roughly 0.3% in the top ten.

The chain links TRBV6-5 to TRBJ2-1; no firm D call. The sequence was collected from a human donor in good health. Sequencing was carried out using CD8+ T cells from PBMCs. CDR3 region: CASGYNEQFF. The CDR3 region has the DNA TGTGCCAGCGGGTACAATGAGCAGTTCTTC.